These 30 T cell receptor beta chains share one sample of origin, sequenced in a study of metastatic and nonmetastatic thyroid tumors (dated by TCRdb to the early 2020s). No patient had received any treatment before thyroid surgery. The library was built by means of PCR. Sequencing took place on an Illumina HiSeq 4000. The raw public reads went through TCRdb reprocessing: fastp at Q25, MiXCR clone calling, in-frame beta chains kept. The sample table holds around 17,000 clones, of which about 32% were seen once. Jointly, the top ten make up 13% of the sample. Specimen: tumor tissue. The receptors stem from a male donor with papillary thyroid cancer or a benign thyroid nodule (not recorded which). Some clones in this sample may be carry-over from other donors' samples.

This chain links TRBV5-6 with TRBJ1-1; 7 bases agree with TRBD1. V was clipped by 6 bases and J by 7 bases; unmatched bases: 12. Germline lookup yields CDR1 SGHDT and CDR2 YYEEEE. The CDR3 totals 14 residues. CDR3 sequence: CASTTGSRTGEAFF. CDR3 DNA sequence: TGTGCCAGCACGACAGGGTCCAGAACAGGTGAAGCTTTCTTT.

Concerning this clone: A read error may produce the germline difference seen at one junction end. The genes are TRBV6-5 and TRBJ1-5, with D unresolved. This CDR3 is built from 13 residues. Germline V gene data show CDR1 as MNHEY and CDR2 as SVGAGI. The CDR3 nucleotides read TGTTCCAGCAGTTACCGAGCTAATCAGCCCCAGCAGTTT. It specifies CSSSYRANQPQQF.

CDR3 nucleotides: TGTGCCAGCATGAGGGACGGACTATTCACAGATACGCAGTATTTT. Translation gives CASMRDGLFTDTQYF. The chain employs TRBV6-1 and TRBJ2-3; possible D gene TRBD2, 6 bases. V was shortened by 7 bases and J by 2 bases, with 16 bases between the two germline ends. Per the germline V gene, CDR1 is MNHNS and CDR2 is SASEGT. This CDR3 comprises 15 residues.

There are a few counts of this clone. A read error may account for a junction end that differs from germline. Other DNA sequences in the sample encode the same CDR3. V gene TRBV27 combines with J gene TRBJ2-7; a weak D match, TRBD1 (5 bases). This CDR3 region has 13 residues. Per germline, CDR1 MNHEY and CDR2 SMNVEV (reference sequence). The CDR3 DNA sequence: TGCGCCAGTAGTTTCAAGGGGTCCTACGAGCAGTACTTC. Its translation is CASSFKGSYEQYF.

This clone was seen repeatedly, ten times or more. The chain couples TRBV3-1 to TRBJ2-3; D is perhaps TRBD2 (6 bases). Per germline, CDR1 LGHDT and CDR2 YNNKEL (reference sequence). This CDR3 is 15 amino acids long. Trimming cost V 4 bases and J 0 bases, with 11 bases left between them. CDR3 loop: CASSPTGTSTDTQYF. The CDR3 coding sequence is TGTGCCAGCAGCCCTACGGGGACTAGCACAGATACGCAGTATTTT.

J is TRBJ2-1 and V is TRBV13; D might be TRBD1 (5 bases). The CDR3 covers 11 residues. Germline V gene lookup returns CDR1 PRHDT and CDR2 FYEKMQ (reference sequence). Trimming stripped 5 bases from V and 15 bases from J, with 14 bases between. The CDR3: CASSLGQGPFF. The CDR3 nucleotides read TGTGCCAGCAGCCTCGGGCAGGGTCCGTTCTTC.

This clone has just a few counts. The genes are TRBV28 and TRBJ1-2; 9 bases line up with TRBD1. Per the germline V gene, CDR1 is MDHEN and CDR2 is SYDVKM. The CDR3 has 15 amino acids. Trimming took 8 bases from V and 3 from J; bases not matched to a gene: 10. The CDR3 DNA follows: TGTGCCAGCCTCGAACGAGACAGGGGGTACTATGGCTACACCTTC. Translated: CASLERDRGYYGYTF.

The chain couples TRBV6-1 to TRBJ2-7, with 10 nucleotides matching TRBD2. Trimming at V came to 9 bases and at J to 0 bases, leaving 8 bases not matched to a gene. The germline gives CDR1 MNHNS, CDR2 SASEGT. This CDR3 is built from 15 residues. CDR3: CASSPASGSSYEQYF. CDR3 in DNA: TGTGCCAGTTCCCCAGCTAGCGGGAGCTCCTACGAGCAGTACTTC.

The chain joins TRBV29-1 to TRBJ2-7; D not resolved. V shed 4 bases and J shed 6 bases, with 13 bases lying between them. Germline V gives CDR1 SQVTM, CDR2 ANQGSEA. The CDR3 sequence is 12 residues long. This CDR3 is CSVALDLGEQYF. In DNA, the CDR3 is TGCAGCGTTGCGCTAGACCTCGGCGAGCAGTACTTC.

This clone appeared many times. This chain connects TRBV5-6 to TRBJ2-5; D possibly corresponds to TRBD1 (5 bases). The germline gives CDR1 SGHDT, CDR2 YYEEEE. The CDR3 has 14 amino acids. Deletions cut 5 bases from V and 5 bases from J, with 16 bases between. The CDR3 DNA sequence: TGTGCCAGCAGGTATACAGGCCTAGAGGAGACCCAGTACTTC. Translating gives CASRYTGLEETQYF.

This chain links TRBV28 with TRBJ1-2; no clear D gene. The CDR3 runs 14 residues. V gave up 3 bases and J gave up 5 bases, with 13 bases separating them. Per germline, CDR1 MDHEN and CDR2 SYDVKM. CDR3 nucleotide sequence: TGTGCCAGCAGTTTTGCGGGGTATCTATATGGCTACACCTTC. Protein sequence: CASSFAGYLYGYTF.

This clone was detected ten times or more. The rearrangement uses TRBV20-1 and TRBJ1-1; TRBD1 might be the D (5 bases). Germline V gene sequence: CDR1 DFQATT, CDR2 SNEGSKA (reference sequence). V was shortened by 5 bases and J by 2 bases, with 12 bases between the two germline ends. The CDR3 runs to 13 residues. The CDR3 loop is CSAYWTQNTEAFF. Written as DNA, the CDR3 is TGCAGTGCTTATTGGACACAAAACACTGAAGCTTTCTTT.

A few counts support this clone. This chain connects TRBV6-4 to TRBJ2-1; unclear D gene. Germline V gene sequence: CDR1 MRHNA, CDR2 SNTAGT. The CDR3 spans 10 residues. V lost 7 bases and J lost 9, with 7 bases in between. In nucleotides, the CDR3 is TGTGCCAGCACGGGTGGTGAGCAGTTCTTC. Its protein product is CASTGGEQFF.

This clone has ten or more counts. The CDR3 DNA sequence: TGTGCCAGCAGCTTGGCAGGGAGGGATCAGCCCCAGCATTTT. Protein product: CASSLAGRDQPQHF. The rearrangement links TRBV5-5 to TRBJ1-5; tentative D call: TRBD1 (5 bases). Between the trimmed V and J ends, which lost 0 bases and 5 bases, there was a span of 9 bases. Germline CDR1 is SGHKS and CDR2 is YYEKEE (reference sequence). The CDR3 contains 14 residues.

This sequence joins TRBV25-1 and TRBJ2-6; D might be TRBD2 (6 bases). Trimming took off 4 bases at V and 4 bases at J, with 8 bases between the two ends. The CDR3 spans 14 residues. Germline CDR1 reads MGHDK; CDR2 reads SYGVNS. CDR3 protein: CASSGGAGANVLTF. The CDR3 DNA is TGTGCCAGCAGTGGCGGGGCCGGGGCCAACGTCCTGACTTTC.

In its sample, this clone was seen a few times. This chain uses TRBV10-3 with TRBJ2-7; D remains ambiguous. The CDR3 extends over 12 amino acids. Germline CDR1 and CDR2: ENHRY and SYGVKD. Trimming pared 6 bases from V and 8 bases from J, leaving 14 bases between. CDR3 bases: TGTGCCATCAGGAACATGCCTAACAAGCAGTACTTC. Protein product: CAIRNMPNKQYF.

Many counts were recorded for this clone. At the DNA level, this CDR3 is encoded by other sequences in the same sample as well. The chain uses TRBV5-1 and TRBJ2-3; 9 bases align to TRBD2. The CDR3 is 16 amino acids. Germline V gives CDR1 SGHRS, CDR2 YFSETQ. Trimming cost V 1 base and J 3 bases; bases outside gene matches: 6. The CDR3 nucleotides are TGCGCCAGCAGCTTGCCCGGGACTAGCAGGACAGATACGCAGTATTTT. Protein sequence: CASSLPGTSRTDTQYF. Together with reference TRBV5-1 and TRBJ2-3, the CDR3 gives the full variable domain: KAGVTQTPRYLIKTRGQQVTLSCSPISGHRSVSWYQQTPGQGLQFLFEYFSETQRNKGNFPGRFSGRQFSNSRSEMNVSTLELGDSALYLCASSLPGTSRTDTQYFGPGTRLTVL.

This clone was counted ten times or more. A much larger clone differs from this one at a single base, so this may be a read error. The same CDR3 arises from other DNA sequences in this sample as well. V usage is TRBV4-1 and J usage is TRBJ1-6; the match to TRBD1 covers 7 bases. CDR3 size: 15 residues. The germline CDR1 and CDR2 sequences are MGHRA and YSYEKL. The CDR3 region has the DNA TGCGCCAGCAGCCTAGGGACAGATCTTAATTCACCCCTCCATTTT. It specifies CASSLGTDLNSPLHF.

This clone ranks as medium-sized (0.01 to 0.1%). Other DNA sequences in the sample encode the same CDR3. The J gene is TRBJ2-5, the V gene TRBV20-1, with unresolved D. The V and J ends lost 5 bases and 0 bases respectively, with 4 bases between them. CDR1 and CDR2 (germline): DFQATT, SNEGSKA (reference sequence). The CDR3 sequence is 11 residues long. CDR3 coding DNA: TGCAGTGCTGAGCACCAAGAGACCCAGTACTTC. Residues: CSAEHQETQYF.

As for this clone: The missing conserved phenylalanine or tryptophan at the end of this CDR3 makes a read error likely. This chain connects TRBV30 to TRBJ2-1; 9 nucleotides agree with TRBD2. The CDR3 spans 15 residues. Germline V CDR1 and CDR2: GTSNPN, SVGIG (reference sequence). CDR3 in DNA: TGTGCCTATACTAGGCGGGAGGGCCGCTACAATGGGCAGTTCTGC. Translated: CAYTRREGRYNGQFC.

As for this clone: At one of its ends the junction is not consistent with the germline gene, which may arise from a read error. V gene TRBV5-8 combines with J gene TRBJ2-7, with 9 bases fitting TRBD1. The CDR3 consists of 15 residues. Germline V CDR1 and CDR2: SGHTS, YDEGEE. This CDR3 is CATSLLGGQGYEQYF. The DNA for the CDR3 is TGTGCCACCAGCTTGTTGGGGGGACAGGGATACGAGCAGTACTTC.

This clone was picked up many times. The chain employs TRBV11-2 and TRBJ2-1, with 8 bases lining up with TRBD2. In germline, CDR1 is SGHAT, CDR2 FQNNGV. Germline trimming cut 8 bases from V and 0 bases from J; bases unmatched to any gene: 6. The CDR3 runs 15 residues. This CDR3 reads CASALSGSSYNEQFF. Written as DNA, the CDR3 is TGTGCCAGCGCCTTGAGCGGGAGCTCCTACAATGAGCAGTTCTTC.

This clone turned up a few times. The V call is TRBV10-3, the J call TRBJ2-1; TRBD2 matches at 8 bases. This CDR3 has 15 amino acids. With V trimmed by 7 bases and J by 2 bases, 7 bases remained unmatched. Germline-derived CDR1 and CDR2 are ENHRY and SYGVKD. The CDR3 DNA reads TGTGCCATCACGTCTGGTAGCGGGGCCTACAATGAGCAGTTCTTC. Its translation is CAITSGSGAYNEQFF.

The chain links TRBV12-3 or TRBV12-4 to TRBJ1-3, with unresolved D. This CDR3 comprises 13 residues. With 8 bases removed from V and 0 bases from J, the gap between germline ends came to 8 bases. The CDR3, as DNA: TGTGCCAGCGGTGTCAACTCTGGAAACACCATATATTTT. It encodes CASGVNSGNTIYF.

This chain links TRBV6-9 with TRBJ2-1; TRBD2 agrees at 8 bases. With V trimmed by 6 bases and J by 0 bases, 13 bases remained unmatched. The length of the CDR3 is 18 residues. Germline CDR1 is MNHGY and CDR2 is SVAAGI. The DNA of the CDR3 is TGTGCCAGCAGACAGCTAGGGGCTAGCGGGTCCTCCTACAATGAGCAGTTCTTC. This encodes CASRQLGASGSSYNEQFF.

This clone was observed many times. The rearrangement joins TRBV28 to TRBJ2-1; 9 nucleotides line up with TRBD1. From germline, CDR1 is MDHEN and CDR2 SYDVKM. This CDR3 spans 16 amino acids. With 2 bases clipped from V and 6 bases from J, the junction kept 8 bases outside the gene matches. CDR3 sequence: CASSLQGTGPSNEQFF. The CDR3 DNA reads TGTGCCAGCAGTTTACAGGGGACAGGGCCGAGCAATGAGCAGTTCTTC.

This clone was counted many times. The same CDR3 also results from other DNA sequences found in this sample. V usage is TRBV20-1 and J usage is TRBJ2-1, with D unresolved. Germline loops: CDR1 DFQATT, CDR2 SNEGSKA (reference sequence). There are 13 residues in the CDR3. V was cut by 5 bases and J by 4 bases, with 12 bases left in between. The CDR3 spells CSAGALGYNEQFF. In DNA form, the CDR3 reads TGCAGTGCTGGAGCATTAGGGTACAATGAGCAGTTCTTC.

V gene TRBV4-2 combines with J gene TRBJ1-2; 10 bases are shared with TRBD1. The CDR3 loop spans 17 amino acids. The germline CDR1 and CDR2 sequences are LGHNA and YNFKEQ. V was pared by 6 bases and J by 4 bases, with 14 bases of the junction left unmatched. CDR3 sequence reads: CASSYSTGGLGVYGYTF. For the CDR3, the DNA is TGTGCCAGCAGTTATTCGACAGGGGGCCTCGGCGTCTATGGCTACACCTTC.

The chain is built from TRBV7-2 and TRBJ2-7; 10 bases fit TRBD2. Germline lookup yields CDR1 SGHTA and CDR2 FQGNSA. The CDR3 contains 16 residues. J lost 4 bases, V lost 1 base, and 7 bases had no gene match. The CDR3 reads CASSLGHSGRPYEQYF. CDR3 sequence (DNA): TGTGCCAGCAGCTTAGGGCATAGCGGGAGGCCTTACGAGCAGTACTTC. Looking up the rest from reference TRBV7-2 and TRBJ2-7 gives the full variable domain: GAGVSQSPSNKVTEKGKDVELRCDPISGHTALYWYRQSLGQGLEFLIYFQGNSAPDKSGLPSDRFSAERTGGSVSTLTIQRTQQEDSAVYLCASSLGHSGRPYEQYFGPGTRLTVT.

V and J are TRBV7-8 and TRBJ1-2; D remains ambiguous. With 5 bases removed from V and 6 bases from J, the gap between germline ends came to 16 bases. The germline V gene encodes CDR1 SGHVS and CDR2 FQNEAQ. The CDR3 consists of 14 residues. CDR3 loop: CASSPRRGEDGYTF. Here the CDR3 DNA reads TGTGCCAGCAGCCCTAGGCGTGGGGAGGATGGCTACACCTTC.